The 8 T cell receptor beta chains given below trace back to one sample, sequenced in a study of CD8 T cells in Susac syndrome. About 0.45 to 1 ug RNA was reverse transcribed with random hexamers. MiXCR, applied by TCRdb to the immunoSEQ multiplex PCR reads, yields one record per CDR3 protein. In the table there are 200,000 or so distinct CDR3 sequences, 90% to 95% of which are singletons. Sequenced material: CD4+ T cells from PBMCs. All receptors derive from a human donor with multiple sclerosis.

J is TRBJ2-7 and V is TRBV24-1, with D tentatively TRBD2 (6 bases). CDR1 is KGHDR, CDR2 SFDVKD, per germline. V was pared by 11 bases and J by 0 bases, with 13 bases between. The CDR3 totals 13 residues. Here the CDR3 DNA reads TGTGCCAACACTCCGGGGGTCTCCTACGAGCAGTACTTC. It yields the protein CANTPGVSYEQYF.

J is TRBJ1-2 and V is TRBV5-1; no firm D call. The CDR3 is 13 residues long. CDR1 and CDR2 from the germline V gene are SGHRS and YFSETQ. Deletions cut 4 bases from V and 3 bases from J, with 10 bases between. CDR3 residues: CASSPAGDYGYTF. The CDR3 DNA is TGCGCCAGCAGCCCAGCCGGGGACTATGGCTACACCTTC.

The V and J genes are TRBV5-1 and TRBJ2-1, with unresolved D. Trimming cost V 4 bases and J 8 bases, with 13 bases left between them. Germline loops: CDR1 SGHRS, CDR2 YFSETQ. The CDR3 has 13 residues. The CDR3 reads CASSLGSRDEQFF. The CDR3 DNA sequence: TGCGCCAGCAGCCTCGGTAGTCGGGATGAGCAGTTCTTC.

This clonotype was detected once. The chain has TRBV12-3 or TRBV12-4 and TRBJ2-7; TRBD2 might be the D (6 bases). The CDR3 loop spans 14 amino acids. Trimming left V 4 bases short and J 0 bases short, with 10 bases between. The CDR3 protein is CASSSRLGSYEQYF. The CDR3 DNA is TGTGCCAGCAGTTCCAGACTAGGCTCCTACGAGCAGTACTTC.

This sequence joins TRBV4-1 and TRBJ2-6; D gene uncertain. This CDR3 is built from 15 residues. Germline V lookup: CDR1 MGHRA, CDR2 YSYEKL. Trimming left V 3 bases short and J 4 bases short, with 10 bases between. The DNA for the CDR3 is TGCGCCAGCAGCCACCTAAGGGCCGGGGCCAACGTCCTGACTTTC. Residues: CASSHLRAGANVLTF.

The J gene is TRBJ2-7, the V gene TRBV6-5, with 7 nucleotides matching TRBD1. The germline CDR1 and CDR2 sequences are MNHEY and SVGAGI. The V gene end was trimmed by 5 bases and the J gene end by 4 bases; junction bases not matched to a gene: 8. The CDR3 extends over 14 amino acids. The CDR3 loop is CASSRTRTGYEQYF. The CDR3 DNA reads TGTGCCAGCAGTCGGACCAGGACAGGTTACGAGCAGTACTTC.

J is TRBJ2-7 and V is TRBV5-6; D possibly matches TRBD1 or TRBD2 (5 bases each). The V end was cut by 0 bases, the J end by 0 bases, with 13 bases between. Germline V gene sequence: CDR1 SGHDT, CDR2 YYEEEE. This CDR3 comprises 16 residues. The DNA of the CDR3 is TGTGCCAGCAGCTTGGAAGGGGACCGAGGCTCCTACGAGCAGTACTTC. It translates to CASSLEGDRGSYEQYF.

The chain has TRBV25-1 and TRBJ1-6, with TRBD1 as a possible D gene (6 bases). Germline V gene lookup returns CDR1 MGHDK and CDR2 SYGVNS. The V gene lost 5 bases and the J gene lost 14 bases, with 13 bases spanning the gap. The CDR3 loop spans 12 amino acids. The CDR3 is CASSQTGFSLHF. CDR3 in DNA: TGTGCCAGCAGTCAAACAGGGTTCTCCCTCCACTTT.